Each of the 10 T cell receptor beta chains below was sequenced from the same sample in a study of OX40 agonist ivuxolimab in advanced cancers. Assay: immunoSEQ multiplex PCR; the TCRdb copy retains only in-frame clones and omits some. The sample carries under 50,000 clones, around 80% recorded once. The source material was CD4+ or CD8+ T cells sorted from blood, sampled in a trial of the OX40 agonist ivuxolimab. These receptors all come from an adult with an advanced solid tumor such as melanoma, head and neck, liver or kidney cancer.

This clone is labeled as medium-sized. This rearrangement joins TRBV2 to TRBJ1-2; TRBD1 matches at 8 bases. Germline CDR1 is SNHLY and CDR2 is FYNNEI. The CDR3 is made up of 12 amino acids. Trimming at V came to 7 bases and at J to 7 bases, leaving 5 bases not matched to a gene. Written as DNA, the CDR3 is TGTGCCAGCACGTCAGGGGGCCCTGGCTACACCTTC. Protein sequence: CASTSGGPGYTF.

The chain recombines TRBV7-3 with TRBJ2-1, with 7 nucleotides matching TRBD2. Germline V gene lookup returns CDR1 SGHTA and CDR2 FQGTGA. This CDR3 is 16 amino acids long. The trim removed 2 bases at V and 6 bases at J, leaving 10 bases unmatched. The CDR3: CASSLEGGFFGNEQFF. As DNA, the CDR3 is TGTGCCAGCAGCTTAGAGGGAGGGTTCTTCGGCAATGAGCAGTTCTTC.

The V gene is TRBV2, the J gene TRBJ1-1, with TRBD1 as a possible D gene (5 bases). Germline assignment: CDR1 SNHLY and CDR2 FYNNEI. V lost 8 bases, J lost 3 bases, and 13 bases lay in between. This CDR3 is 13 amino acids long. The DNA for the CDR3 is TGTGCCAGCGGTGGGACCCCTTACACTGAAGCTTTCTTT. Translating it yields CASGGTPYTEAFF.

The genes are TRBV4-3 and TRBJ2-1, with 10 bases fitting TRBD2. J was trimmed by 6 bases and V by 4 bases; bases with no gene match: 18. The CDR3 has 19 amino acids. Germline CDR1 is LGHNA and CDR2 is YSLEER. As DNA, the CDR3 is TGCGCCAGCAGCCGACTTAGGGGGCTTGGGACTAGCGTCCGCAATGAGCAGTTCTTC. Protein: CASSRLRGLGTSVRNEQFF.

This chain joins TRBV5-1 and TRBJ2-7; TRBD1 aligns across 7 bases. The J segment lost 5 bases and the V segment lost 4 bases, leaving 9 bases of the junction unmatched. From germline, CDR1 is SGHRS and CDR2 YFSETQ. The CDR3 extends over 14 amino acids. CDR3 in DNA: TGCGCCAGCAGCGTAAGACAGGGTCGCGACGAGCAGTACTTC. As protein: CASSVRQGRDEQYF.

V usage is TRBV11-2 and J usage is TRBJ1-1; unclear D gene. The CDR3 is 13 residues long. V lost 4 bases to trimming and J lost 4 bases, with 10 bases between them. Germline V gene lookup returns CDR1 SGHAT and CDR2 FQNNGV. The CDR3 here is CASSYRGSTEAFF. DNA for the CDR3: TGTGCCAGCAGCTACCGAGGGAGCACTGAAGCTTTCTTT.

The CDR3 protein is CASSPRETSGRRGTQYF. For the CDR3, the DNA is TGTGCCAGCAGCCCGCGGGAGACTAGCGGGAGAAGGGGTACGCAGTATTTT. The chain carries TRBV7-8 and TRBJ2-3; 12 bases map to TRBD2. Germline-derived CDR1 and CDR2 are SGHVS and FQNEAQ. This CDR3 is built from 17 residues. V lost 5 bases and J lost 8; bases outside the gene matches: 14.

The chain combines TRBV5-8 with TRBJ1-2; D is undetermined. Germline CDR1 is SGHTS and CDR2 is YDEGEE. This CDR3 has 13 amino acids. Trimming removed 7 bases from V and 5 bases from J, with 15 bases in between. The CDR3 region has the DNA TGTGCCAGCTCCTTGTCGGAGGATTATGGCTACACCTTC. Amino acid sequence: CASSLSEDYGYTF.

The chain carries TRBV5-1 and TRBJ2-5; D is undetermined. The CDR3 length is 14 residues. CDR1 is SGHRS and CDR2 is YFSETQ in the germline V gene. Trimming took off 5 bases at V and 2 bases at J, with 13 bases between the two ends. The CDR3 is CASRSSLGQETQYF. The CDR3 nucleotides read TGCGCCAGCAGGTCTTCACTTGGTCAAGAGACCCAGTACTTC.

The DNA for the CDR3 is TGTGCCAGCTCAACCACGGGACAGGGGTATGGCTACACCTTC. Translation: CASSTTGQGYGYTF. The chain joins TRBV18 to TRBJ1-2; 10 nucleotides line up with TRBD1. Germline CDR1 is KGHSH and CDR2 is LQKENI. Trimming cost V 5 bases and J 5 bases; bases outside gene matches: 5. The length of the CDR3 is 14 residues. Supplemented by reference TRBV18 and TRBJ1-2, the full variable domain reads NAGVMQNPRHLVRRRGQEARLRCSPMKGHSHVYWYRQLPEEGLKFMVYLQKENIIDESGMPKERFSAEFPKEGPSILRIQQVVRGDSAAYFCASSTTGQGYGYTFGSGTRLTVV.